This TCR beta chain was sequenced during a study of neurological immune-mediated disorders. Ten or more counts support this clonotype. Its specificity is not known. A single record per CDR3 protein comes from TCRdb applying MiXCR to the 5' RACE reads. The data hold 35,000 to 50,000 distinct CDR3 sequences, with about 15% observed a single time. The sorted libraries took 1 million CD4+ or CD8+ T cells. Study results and limitations: No CDR3 amino acid sequences were shared by expanded clones across subjects, suggesting private repertoires in all groups.

This TCR was sampled from a woman in her fifties or sixties with HTLV-1-associated myelopathy (HAM/TSP). Specimen: CD4+ T cells from blood.

The CDR3 DNA reads as TGTGCCAGCAGCCGGGAGGGGGTCCACGAGCAGTACTTC. Amino acid sequence: CASSREGVHEQYF. The rearrangement joins TRBV2 to TRBJ2-7; 8 positions agree with TRBD2. Germline V lookup: CDR1 SNHLY, CDR2 FYNNEI. The V segment lost 6 bases and the J segment 5 bases; nucleotides outside the gene matches: 6. This CDR3 contains 13 residues.